This passage covers 20 T cell receptor beta chains from one sample sequenced in a study of T cell responses to AZD1222 COVID-19 vaccine. The protocol was immunoSEQ multiplex PCR, while the TCRdb copy is restricted to in-frame clones and leaves out a portion. Here the sample spans approximately 180,000 clones, around 88% being singletons. The sequences come from peripheral blood, collected on day 0 of AZD1222 vaccination. Receptor source: an adult in good health.

J is TRBJ2-1 and V is TRBV7-9; no firm D call. Germline V gene lookup returns CDR1 SEHNR and CDR2 FQNEAQ (reference sequence). The CDR3 consists of 10 residues. V dropped 1 base and J dropped 10 bases, with 2 bases sitting between them. CDR3 nucleotide sequence: TGTGCCAGCAGCTTAGTGGAGCAGTTCTTC. As protein: CASSLVEQFF.

The rearrangement joins TRBV6-1 to TRBJ2-1, with 7 nucleotides matching TRBD2. Trimming took 3 bases from V and 13 from J; bases not matched to a gene: 3. Per the germline V gene, CDR1 is MNHNS and CDR2 is SASEGT. The CDR3 runs 11 residues. CDR3 region: CASSERDYQFF. The CDR3 DNA reads as TGTGCCAGCAGTGAGCGGGACTACCAGTTCTTC.

The chain joins TRBV10-1 to TRBJ2-3; possible D gene TRBD2, 6 bases. CDR1 is WNHNN, CDR2 SYGVQD, per germline (reference sequence). The CDR3 sequence is 17 residues long. Trimming took 2 bases from V and 2 from J, leaving 17 bases between them. CDR3 amino acids: CASSEAAPGGVTDTQYF. CDR3 in DNA: TGCGCCAGCAGTGAGGCCGCCCCGGGCGGGGTCACAGATACGCAGTATTTT.

The rearrangement joins TRBV5-1 to TRBJ1-4; D is ambiguous. The CDR3 is made up of 13 amino acids. The V gene's germline CDR1 is SGHRS and CDR2 YFSETQ. Trimming removed 0 bases from V and 5 bases from J, with 5 bases in between. The CDR3 here is CASSLAENEKLFF. CDR3 sequence (DNA): TGCGCCAGCAGCTTGGCGGAGAATGAAAAACTGTTTTTT. The full variable domain, rest sourced from reference TRBV5-1 and TRBJ1-4, is KAGVTQTPRYLIKTRGQQVTLSCSPISGHRSVSWYQQTPGQGLQFLFEYFSETQRNKGNFPGRFSGRQFSNSRSEMNVSTLELGDSALYLCASSLAENEKLFFGSGTQLSVL.

The chain recombines TRBV2 with TRBJ2-1, with D possibly being TRBD1 (5 bases). Germline V gene sequence: CDR1 SNHLY, CDR2 FYNNEI. Trimming took 2 bases from V and 6 from J, leaving 17 bases between them. This CDR3 spans 16 amino acids. CDR3 DNA sequence: TGTGCCAGCAGTGAATTATCAGCAGGGTATGGCAATGAGCAGTTCTTC. Protein product: CASSELSAGYGNEQFF.

The chain recombines TRBV6-5 with TRBJ1-4; TRBD1 matches at 8 bases. The CDR3 is 15 residues long. The V gene's germline CDR1 is MNHEY and CDR2 SVGAGI. V was pared by 2 bases and J by 5 bases, with 4 bases of the junction left unmatched. Here the CDR3 DNA reads TGTGCCAGCAGTTACCAGGGGGCTATAAATGAAAAACTGTTTTTT. It specifies CASSYQGAINEKLFF.

Points on this clone: One end of the junction fails to match germline, which may point to a read error. V usage is TRBV9 and J usage is TRBJ2-2; 9 bases agree with TRBD2. The CDR3 is made up of 14 amino acids. CDR1 SGDLS and CDR2 YYNGEE come from the germline V gene. For the CDR3, the DNA is TGTGCCAGCAGTGTAGCGGGGGCCACCGGGGAGCTGTTTTTT. Its translation is CASSVAGATGELFF.

This clone came up a few times. This chain joins TRBV3-1 (or the pseudogene TRBV3-2) and TRBJ1-2; the D is unclear. The ends were cut back, 0 bases at V and 8 bases at J, with 13 bases in the middle. Germline CDR1 and CDR2: LGHDT and YNNKEL (reference sequence). This CDR3 spans 14 amino acids. The CDR3 nucleotides are TGTGCCAGCAGCCAAGATTGGGGAGGGAGAGGCTACACCTTC. Translated: CASSQDWGGRGYTF.

CDR3 in DNA: TGTGCCAGCAGTTTAGGGGCGGGGGACAGTGAGGTTCCTTTGAAAGCTTTCTTT. This codes for CASSLGAGDSEVPLKAFF. The chain recombines TRBV27 with TRBJ1-1; 7 bases map to TRBD1. CDR1 is MNHEY, CDR2 SMNVEV, per germline (reference sequence). V dropped 2 bases and J dropped 9; count of bases not matched to a gene: 21. This CDR3 comprises 18 residues.

The chain recombines TRBV30 with TRBJ2-5; unclear D gene. The CDR3 covers 12 residues. Germline V gives CDR1 GTSNPN, CDR2 SVGIG (reference sequence). V lost 0 bases, J lost 5 bases, and 7 bases lay in between. Written as DNA, the CDR3 is TGTGCCTGGAGTGTGGGTACGGAGACCCAGTACTTC. This gives the protein CAWSVGTETQYF.

This chain links TRBV9 with TRBJ2-1; 11 nucleotides match TRBD2. The J segment lost 7 bases and the V segment lost 5 bases, leaving 11 bases of the junction unmatched. Germline CDR1 reads SGDLS; CDR2 reads YYNGEE. The CDR3 runs 16 residues. CDR3 residues: CASREKTSGGRNEQFF. The CDR3 nucleotides read TGTGCCAGCAGGGAAAAAACTAGCGGGGGCCGGAATGAGCAGTTCTTC.

V usage is TRBV12-3 or TRBV12-4 and J usage is TRBJ2-5; a weak D match, TRBD2 (5 bases). This CDR3 has 13 residues. Trimming stripped 3 bases from V and 3 bases from J, with 8 bases between. CDR3 amino acids: CASSFRGKETQYF. CDR3 nucleotide sequence: TGTGCCAGCAGTTTTCGGGGAAAAGAGACCCAGTACTTC.

The CDR3 nucleotides read TGCGCCAGCAGCTTGGTTAGAGGGGGGGACTATGGCTACACCTTC. This codes for CASSLVRGGDYGYTF. This rearrangement joins TRBV5-1 to TRBJ1-2; a possible D gene is TRBD1 (6 bases). Deletions cut 0 bases from V and 3 bases from J, with 12 bases between. The germline V gene encodes CDR1 SGHRS and CDR2 YFSETQ. The CDR3 totals 15 residues.

J is TRBJ1-2 and V is TRBV2; a weak D match, TRBD1 (5 bases). Germline V gene sequence: CDR1 SNHLY, CDR2 FYNNEI. The ends were cut back, 8 bases at V and 2 bases at J, with 15 bases in the middle. The CDR3 spans 14 residues. The DNA of the CDR3 is TGTGCCAGCGCCATCAGGGATACCAACTATGGCTACACCTTC. Encoded protein: CASAIRDTNYGYTF.

The chain's CDR3 is CASSVHRGVSYEQYF. The CDR3 region has the DNA TGTGCCAGCAGTGTCCACAGGGGGGTGAGCTACGAGCAGTACTTC. The gene calls are TRBV28 and TRBJ2-7, with 8 bases fitting TRBD1. Germline V gene lookup returns CDR1 MDHEN and CDR2 SYDVKM. V was pared by 5 bases and J by 3 bases, with 9 bases of the junction left unmatched. This CDR3 contains 15 residues.

This clone has more than one count but fewer than ten. The chain is built from TRBV7-2 and TRBJ1-2; 9 nucleotides match TRBD1. V was clipped by 0 bases and J by 5 bases; unmatched bases: 4. From germline, CDR1 is SGHTA and CDR2 FQGNSA. There are 15 residues in the CDR3. The CDR3 spells CASSLAGQGIYGYTF. The CDR3 DNA reads as TGTGCCAGCAGCTTAGCCGGACAGGGGATTTATGGCTACACCTTC.

The chain joins TRBV28 to TRBJ1-4; TRBD1 matches at 9 bases. V gave up 2 bases and J gave up 3 bases; unmatched junction bases: 7. There are 17 residues in the CDR3. The V gene's germline CDR1 is MDHEN and CDR2 SYDVKM. This CDR3 reads CASSLVDRGPPNEKLFF. The CDR3 DNA sequence: TGTGCCAGCAGTTTAGTGGACAGGGGTCCACCTAATGAAAAACTGTTTTTT.

This clone came up once. The chain links TRBV15 to TRBJ2-1; D possibly uses TRBD1 or TRBD2 (5 bases each). Germline CDR1 is LNHNV and CDR2 is YYDKDF (reference sequence). V lost 0 bases and J 7 bases, leaving 19 bases between the germline ends. The CDR3 has 17 residues. CDR3 coding DNA: TGTGCCACCAGCAGAGATCTCGGCAGGACCTGGGGGAATGAGCAGTTCTTC. Protein sequence: CATSRDLGRTWGNEQFF. Full variable domain (remainder filled in from reference TRBV15 and TRBJ2-1): DAMVIQNPRYQVTQFGKPVTLSCSQTLNHNVMYWYQQKSSQAPKLLFHYYDKDFNNEADTPDNFQSRRPNTSFCFLDIRSPGLGDTAMYLCATSRDLGRTWGNEQFFGPGTRLTVL.

The genes are TRBV10-3 and TRBJ1-5, with D perhaps matching TRBD1 (5 bases). This CDR3 has 13 residues. Trimming removed 10 bases at V and 7 bases at J, with 17 bases between. Germline V gene lookup returns CDR1 ENHRY and CDR2 SYGVKD. CDR3 protein: CATGRGDWQPQHF. The DNA of the CDR3 is TGTGCCACCGGGCGGGGGGACTGGCAGCCCCAGCATTTT.

This chain links TRBV27 with TRBJ2-3; TRBD2 might be the D (5 bases). CDR1 and CDR2 (germline): MNHEY, SMNVEV (reference sequence). Trimming pared 0 bases from V and 9 bases from J, leaving 13 bases between. The CDR3 totals 14 residues. CDR3 in amino acids: CASSLSNVGGTQYF. CDR3 nucleotide sequence: TGTGCCAGCAGTTTATCGAACGTTGGAGGAACGCAGTATTTT.